The present T cell receptor beta chain was sequenced within a study of cytomegalovirus exposure and HLA in healthy donors. Whole-study context: The Caucasian-associated ancestry cluster held roughly 84% of a few hundred genotyped donors. Study outcomes and limitations: In a later analysis, the majority of CMV-associated beta chains seemingly showed HLA restriction.

Use of 60 Vbeta and 13 Jbeta primers characterized the PCR. TCRdb keeps only in-frame clones here, not all; method: immunoSEQ multiplex PCR. Here the sample spans 220,000 or so clones, roughly 70% being singletons. The length of the CDR3 is 15 residues. Germline V gene sequence: CDR1 MNHNS, CDR2 SASEGT. The V end lost 4 bases, the J end lost 4 bases, and 14 bases lay between the germline ends. For this clone: Its antigen is unknown.

This chain uses TRBV6-1 with TRBJ1-3; D is unclear. The sample consisted of PBMCs. This TCR was recovered from a woman younger than 45 in good health and CMV-seronegative. In DNA form, the CDR3 reads TGTGCCAGCAGTGCCCAGAAAAGTTGGGGAAACACCATATATTTT. Protein sequence: CASSAQKSWGNTIYF.